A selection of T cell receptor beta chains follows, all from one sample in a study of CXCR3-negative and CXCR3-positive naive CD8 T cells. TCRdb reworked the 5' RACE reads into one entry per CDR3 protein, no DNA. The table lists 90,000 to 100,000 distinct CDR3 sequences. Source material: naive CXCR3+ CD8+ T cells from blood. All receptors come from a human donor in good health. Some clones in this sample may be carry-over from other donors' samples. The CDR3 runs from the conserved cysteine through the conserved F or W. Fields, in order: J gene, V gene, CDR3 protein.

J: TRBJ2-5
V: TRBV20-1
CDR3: CSGRDRGGETQYF

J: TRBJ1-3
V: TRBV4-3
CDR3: CASSQDRRGAGNTIYF

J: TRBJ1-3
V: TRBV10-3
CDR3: CAIEGFGNTIYF

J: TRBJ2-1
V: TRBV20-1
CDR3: CSAIPTSGGAAEQFF

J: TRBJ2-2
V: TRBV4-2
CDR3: CASSRGPLANTGELFF

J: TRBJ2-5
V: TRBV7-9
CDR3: CASSLASEETQYF

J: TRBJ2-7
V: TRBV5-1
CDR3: CASGKDTYLTYEQYF

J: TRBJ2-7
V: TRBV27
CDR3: CASSLGGAPYEQYF

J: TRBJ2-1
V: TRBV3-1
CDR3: CASSQELAGEYNEQFF

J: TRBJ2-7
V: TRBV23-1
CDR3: CASSQSGDPIYEQYF

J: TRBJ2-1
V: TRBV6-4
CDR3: CASSDSTSGANEQFF

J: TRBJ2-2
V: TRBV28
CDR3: CASSYDQVGSPERLFF

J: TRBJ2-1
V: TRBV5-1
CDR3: CASSLTLAGGPLDEQFF

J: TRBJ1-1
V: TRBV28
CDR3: CASSVGLRTEAFF

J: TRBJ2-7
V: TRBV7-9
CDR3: CASSLLHPTYEQYF

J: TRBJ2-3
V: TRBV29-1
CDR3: CSVVGLGSIDTQYF

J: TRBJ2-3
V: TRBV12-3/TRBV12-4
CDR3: CASSSHRVSTDTQYF

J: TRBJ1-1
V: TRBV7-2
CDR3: CASSLDPTVEAFF

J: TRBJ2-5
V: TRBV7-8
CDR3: CAINPRGDLQETQYF

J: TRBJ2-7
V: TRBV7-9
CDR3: CASSFFERGYEQYF

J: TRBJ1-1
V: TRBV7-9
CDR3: CASSQGVGYTEAFF

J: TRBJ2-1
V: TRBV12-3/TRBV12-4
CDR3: CASREGAYVYNEQFF

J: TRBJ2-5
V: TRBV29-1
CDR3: CSVEVPLGLAGPETQYF

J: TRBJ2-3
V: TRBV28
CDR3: CASRGLAGRTDTQYF

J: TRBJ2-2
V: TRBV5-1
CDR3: CASSFNTGELFF

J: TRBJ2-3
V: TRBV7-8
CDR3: CASSQGGLASTDTQYF

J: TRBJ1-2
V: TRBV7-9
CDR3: CASSLEVANYGYTF

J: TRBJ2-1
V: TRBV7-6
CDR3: CASSPEENEQFF

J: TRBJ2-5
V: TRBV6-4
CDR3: CASSASGGAGETKYF

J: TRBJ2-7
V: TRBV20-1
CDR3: CSARDGERVWDYEQYF

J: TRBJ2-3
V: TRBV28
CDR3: CASSFSGGASDTQYF

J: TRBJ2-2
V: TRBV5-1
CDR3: CASSYVWTDHTGELFF

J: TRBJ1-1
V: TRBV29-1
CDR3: CSVEQGGGEAFF

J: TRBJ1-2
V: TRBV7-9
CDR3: CASGDSGWQGAHYGYTF

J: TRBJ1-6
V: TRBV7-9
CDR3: CASSLPGGNSPLHF

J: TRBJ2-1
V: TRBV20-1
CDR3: CSAGGLAGDYNEQFF

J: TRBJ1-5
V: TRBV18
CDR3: CASSPPPGGNQPQHF